Below, one T cell receptor beta chain is given with its context. This record comes from a study of T-cell memory formation after mild COVID-19. A single record per CDR3 protein comes from TCRdb applying MiXCR to the 5' RACE reads. The sample includes fewer than 650,000 distinct CDR3 sequences, roughly a fifth seen only once; the top ten take 7% to 9%. Germline assignment: CDR1 SGHRS and CDR2 YFSETQ. J was trimmed by 2 bases and V by 3 bases; bases with no gene match: 6. The CDR3 covers 16 residues. Specimen: PBMCs or a T cell subset sorted from them (not recorded which). This chain links TRBV5-1 with TRBJ2-3; 10 bases agree with TRBD2. This TCR came from an adult woman who had mild COVID-19 (a few samples of this study predate the infection). Cell type and time point are not known. CDR3 amino acids: CASSSGTSAITDTQYF. Here the CDR3 DNA reads TGCGCCAGCAGCTCTGGGACTAGCGCTATCACAGATACGCAGTATTTT.